These 19 T cell receptor beta chains originate from one sample sequenced in a study of sequential checkpoint blockade in melanoma. Sample treatment: randomized to nivolumab then ipilimumab (arm A) or the reverse (arm B). Generated by immunoSEQ multiplex PCR, the TCRdb table keeps only in-frame clones and is missing some. The data contain about 13,000 clones, approximately 79% of them singletons. Sequences were derived from CD8+ T cells sorted from blood (inferred from file names), sampled from a patient given nivolumab and ipilimumab in sequence. The source of these receptors is a human patient with melanoma. Some clones in this sample may be carry-over from other donors' samples.

The CDR3 DNA reads as TGTGCCAGCAGCTTAAGTGGGTCGGGGGGGCGCGAGCAGTACTTC. Protein sequence: CASSLSGSGGREQYF. This chain uses TRBV7-3 with TRBJ2-7; 8 nucleotides line up with TRBD2. Germline CDR1 is SGHTA and CDR2 is FQGTGA. The CDR3 is 15 residues long. J gave up 6 bases and V 1 base, and 8 bases lay outside the gene matches.

The table lists this clone with a few counts. The rearrangement uses TRBV29-1 and TRBJ2-1; TRBD1 aligns across 8 bases. The trim removed 5 bases at V and 7 bases at J, leaving 10 bases unmatched. Germline assignment: CDR1 SQVTM and CDR2 ANQGSEA. This CDR3 contains 14 residues. The CDR3 region is CSVRIPDRENEQFF. CDR3 sequence (DNA): TGCAGCGTTAGGATTCCGGACAGGGAGAATGAGCAGTTCTTC.

This clone was seen only a few times. The chain has TRBV7-9 and TRBJ2-1; 15 nucleotides line up with TRBD2. Trimming cost V 5 bases and J 7 bases; bases outside gene matches: 9. The CDR3 extends over 17 amino acids. CDR1 is SEHNR and CDR2 is FQNEAQ in the germline V gene (reference sequence). As DNA, the CDR3 is TGTGCCAGCAGCCATGGACTAGCGGGGGGGCCTCGGAATGAGCAGTTCTTC. Its translation: CASSHGLAGGPRNEQFF.

J is TRBJ2-5 and V is TRBV4-3, with D maybe TRBD1 (6 bases). The germline V and J ends were trimmed by 4 bases and 5 bases, with 14 bases remaining between them. The CDR3 has 14 residues. Looked up from germline, CDR1 is LGHNA and CDR2 is YSLEER. Here the CDR3 DNA reads TGCGCCAGCAGCCCTCGAGGGGGAAGGGAGACCCAGTACTTC. This sequence encodes CASSPRGGRETQYF.

This clone was seen more than once but under ten times. The chain joins TRBV7-8 to TRBJ2-4, with D tentatively TRBD1 (5 bases). Germline CDR1 and CDR2: SGHVS and FQNEAQ. Trimming left V 2 bases short and J 4 bases short, with 15 bases between. The CDR3 spans 16 residues. CDR3 sequence reads: CASSLWPDDSKNIQYF. CDR3 DNA sequence: TGTGCCAGCAGCTTATGGCCCGACGACAGTAAAAACATTCAGTACTTC. The complete variable domain, with remaining parts taken from reference TRBV7-8 and TRBJ2-4, reads GAGVSQSPRYKVAKRGQDVALRCDPISGHVSLFWYQQALGQGPEFLTYFQNEAQLDKSGLPSDRFFAERPEGSVSTLKIQRTQQEDSAVYLCASSLWPDDSKNIQYFGAGTRLSVL.

The rearrangement uses TRBV4-2 and TRBJ2-7, with TRBD2 matching 10 bases. Trimming removed 1 base from V and 4 bases from J; junction bases left unmatched: 7. Germline-derived CDR1 and CDR2 are LGHNA and YNFKEQ. The CDR3 is 16 amino acids. CDR3 DNA sequence: TGTGCCAGCAGCCAAGCGTTGGCTAGCGGGGGATACGAGCAGTACTTC. Its translation is CASSQALASGGYEQYF.

V and J are TRBV7-9 and TRBJ2-3; D might be TRBD1 (5 bases). The germline V gene has CDR1 SEHNR and CDR2 FQNEAQ (reference sequence). The ends were cut back, 6 bases at V and 2 bases at J, with 18 bases in the middle. The CDR3 has 16 amino acids. In DNA form, the CDR3 reads TGTGCCAGCAGACGCCCTGGGGCGGTCAACACAGATACGCAGTATTTT. Residues: CASRRPGAVNTDTQYF.

V gene TRBV27 combines with J gene TRBJ1-5; no definite D call. Trimming left V 0 bases short and J 0 bases short, with 6 bases between. Germline V lookup: CDR1 MNHEY, CDR2 SMNVEV (reference sequence). CDR3 length: 15 amino acids. The CDR3 here is CASSLSPGSNQPQHF. For the CDR3, the DNA is TGTGCCAGCAGTTTATCGCCCGGTAGCAATCAGCCCCAGCATTTT.

CDR3 protein: CASSSSGGDSYEQYF. In DNA, the CDR3 is TGTGCCAGCAGCAGTAGCGGGGGGGACTCCTACGAGCAGTACTTC. The chain recombines TRBV9 with TRBJ2-7; 11 nucleotides match TRBD2. The CDR3 runs 15 residues. Germline-derived CDR1 and CDR2 are SGDLS and YYNGEE. With V trimmed by 4 bases and J by 0 bases, 3 bases remained unmatched.

CDR3: CASSQDHRENTEAFF. For the CDR3, the DNA is TGCGCCAGCAGCCAAGACCACAGGGAGAACACTGAAGCTTTCTTT. This rearrangement joins TRBV4-3 to TRBJ1-1, with D tentatively TRBD1 (6 bases). CDR1 and CDR2 from the germline V gene are LGHNA and YSLEER. Deletions cut 0 bases from V and 1 base from J, with 9 bases between. This CDR3 spans 15 amino acids.

In this sample, this clone turned up a few times. This rearrangement joins TRBV19 to TRBJ1-2; tentatively, D is TRBD1 (5 bases). The V end lost 8 bases, the J end lost 8 bases, and 24 bases lay between the germline ends. CDR1 and CDR2 from the germline V gene are LNHDA and SQIVND (reference sequence). The CDR3 extends over 15 amino acids. CDR3 protein: CASPQHGHGPRGYTF. CDR3 nucleotide sequence: TGTGCCAGTCCTCAGCATGGACACGGCCCCAGGGGCTACACCTTC.

The rearrangement uses TRBV29-1 and TRBJ2-1; 7 nucleotides line up with TRBD2. V lost 5 bases to trimming and J lost 2 bases; unmatched junction nucleotides: 6. The CDR3 spans 14 residues. From germline, CDR1 is SQVTM and CDR2 ANQGSEA. This CDR3 is CSVPTGTTYNEQFF. The CDR3, as DNA: TGCAGCGTTCCTACCGGGACTACCTACAATGAGCAGTTCTTC.

J is TRBJ2-5 and V is TRBV4-3, with 7 bases matching TRBD2. The CDR3 runs to 15 residues. The germline gives CDR1 LGHNA, CDR2 YSLEER. Unmatched junction bases numbered 7, after V lost 1 base and J lost 5 bases. Written as DNA, the CDR3 is TGCGCCAGCAGCCAAGGAGCGGGGCGCCTGGAGACCCAGTACTTC. Its translation is CASSQGAGRLETQYF.

The DNA of the CDR3 is TGTGCCTGTTCTACAGGGCTCAACACTGAAGCTTTCTTT. The encoded protein is CACSTGLNTEAFF. The rearrangement links TRBV30 to TRBJ1-1; possibly TRBD1 for D (6 bases). The germline gives CDR1 GTSNPN, CDR2 SVGIG (reference sequence). Trimming took off 6 bases at V and 2 bases at J, with 13 bases between the two ends. The CDR3 runs to 13 residues.

V and J are TRBV9 and TRBJ1-2, with 7 bases fitting TRBD1. V shed 0 bases and J 6 bases; nucleotides not matched to a gene: 5. The germline V gene has CDR1 SGDLS and CDR2 YYNGEE. This CDR3 comprises 14 residues. Here the CDR3 reads CASSVVTGLDGYTF. The CDR3 DNA reads as TGTGCCAGCAGCGTAGTGACAGGGTTGGATGGCTACACCTTC.

The rearrangement links TRBV2 to TRBJ2-7; D not resolved. V dropped 2 bases and J dropped 4 bases, with 3 bases sitting between them. Germline CDR1 is SNHLY and CDR2 is FYNNEI. The CDR3 has 11 amino acids. CDR3 in amino acids: CASSERYEQYF. CDR3 nucleotides: TGTGCCAGCAGTGAACGGTACGAGCAGTACTTC.

This clone appeared once. This chain links TRBV5-4 with TRBJ2-7; possibly TRBD1 for D (6 bases). Between the trimmed V and J ends, which lost 7 bases and 6 bases, there was a span of 14 bases. This CDR3 is 12 amino acids long. Per germline, CDR1 SGHNT and CDR2 YYREEE (reference sequence). CDR3 sequence: CASGTGIPEQYF. The DNA of the CDR3 is TGTGCCAGCGGAACAGGGATCCCCGAGCAGTACTTC.

The chain employs TRBV4-3 and TRBJ2-6; 7 bases agree with TRBD2. The CDR3 contains 18 residues. Germline CDR1 LGHNA, CDR2 YSLEER. J lost 1 base, V lost 3 bases, and 9 bases had no gene match. CDR3: CASSHRAPGGSGANVLTF. The CDR3 DNA follows: TGCGCCAGCAGCCATCGTGCCCCCGGGGGGTCTGGGGCCAACGTCCTGACTTTC.

The chain employs TRBV27 and TRBJ1-5, with a weak D call TRBD1 (5 bases). CDR1 is MNHEY and CDR2 is SMNVEV in the germline V gene (reference sequence). The length of the CDR3 is 14 residues. Trimming removed 3 bases from V and 5 bases from J, with 11 bases in between. The CDR3 DNA sequence: TGTGCCAGCAGTTTTTCAGGGTTTCATCAGCCCCAGCATTTT. Translated, it gives CASSFSGFHQPQHF.